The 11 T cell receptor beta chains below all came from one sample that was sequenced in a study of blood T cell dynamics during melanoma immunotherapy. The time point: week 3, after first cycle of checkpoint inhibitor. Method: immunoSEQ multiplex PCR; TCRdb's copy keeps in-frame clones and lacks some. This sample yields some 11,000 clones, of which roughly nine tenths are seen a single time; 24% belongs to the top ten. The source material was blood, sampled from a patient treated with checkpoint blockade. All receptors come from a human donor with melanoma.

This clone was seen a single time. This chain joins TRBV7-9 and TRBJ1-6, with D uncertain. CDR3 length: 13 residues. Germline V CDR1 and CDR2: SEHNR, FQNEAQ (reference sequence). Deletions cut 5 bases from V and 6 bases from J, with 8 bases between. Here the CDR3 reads CASSPEGNSPLHF. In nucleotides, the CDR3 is TGTGCCAGCAGCCCCGAGGGTAATTCACCCCTCCACTTT.

CDR3 bases: TGTGCCAGCACCTACGCAGGGGGTGGCTACACCTTC. It translates to CASTYAGGGYTF. The rearrangement uses TRBV6-1 and TRBJ1-2; TRBD1 aligns across 7 bases. The CDR3 is made up of 12 amino acids. Losses at the gene ends were 7 bases for V and 7 bases for J; bases not matched to a gene: 6. Germline CDR1 reads MNHNS; CDR2 reads SASEGT.

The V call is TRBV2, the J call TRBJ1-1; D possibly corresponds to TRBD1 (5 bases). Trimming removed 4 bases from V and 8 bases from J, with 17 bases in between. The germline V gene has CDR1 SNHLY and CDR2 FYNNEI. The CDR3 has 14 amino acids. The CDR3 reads CASSVRRGLGEAFF. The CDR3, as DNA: TGTGCCAGCAGTGTCCGACGGGGACTTGGGGAAGCTTTCTTT.

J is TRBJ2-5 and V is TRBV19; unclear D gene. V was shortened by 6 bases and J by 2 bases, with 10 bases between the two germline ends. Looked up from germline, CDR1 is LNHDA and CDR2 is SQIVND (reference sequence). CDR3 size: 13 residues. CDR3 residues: CASRTSGQETQYF. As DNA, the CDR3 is TGTGCCAGTAGGACGAGTGGGCAAGAGACCCAGTACTTC.

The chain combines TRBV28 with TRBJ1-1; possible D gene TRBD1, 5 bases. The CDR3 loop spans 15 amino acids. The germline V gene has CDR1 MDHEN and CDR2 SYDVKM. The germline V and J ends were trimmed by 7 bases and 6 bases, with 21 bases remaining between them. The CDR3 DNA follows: TGTGCCAGCATTAGACCCGGACGGGGGAGGGCTGAAGCTTTCTTT. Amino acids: CASIRPGRGRAEAFF.

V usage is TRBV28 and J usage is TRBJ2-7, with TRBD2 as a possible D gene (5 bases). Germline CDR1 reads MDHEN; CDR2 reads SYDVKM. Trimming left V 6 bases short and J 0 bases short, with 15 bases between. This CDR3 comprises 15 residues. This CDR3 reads CASSPTSSHSYEQYF. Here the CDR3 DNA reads TGTGCCAGCAGCCCAACTAGTTCCCACTCCTACGAGCAGTACTTC. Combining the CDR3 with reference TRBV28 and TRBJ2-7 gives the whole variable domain DVKVTQSSRYLVKRTGEKVFLECVQDMDHENMFWYRQDPGLGLRLIYFSYDVKMKEKGDIPEGYSVSREKKERFSLILESASTNQTSMYLCASSPTSSHSYEQYFGPGTRLTVT.

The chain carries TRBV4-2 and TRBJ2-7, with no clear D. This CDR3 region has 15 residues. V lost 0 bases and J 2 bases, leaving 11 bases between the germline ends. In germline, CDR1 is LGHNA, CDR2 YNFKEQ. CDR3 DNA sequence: TGTGCCAGCAGCCAAGAGGACGGGCCCCCCTACGAGCAGTACTTC. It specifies CASSQEDGPPYEQYF.

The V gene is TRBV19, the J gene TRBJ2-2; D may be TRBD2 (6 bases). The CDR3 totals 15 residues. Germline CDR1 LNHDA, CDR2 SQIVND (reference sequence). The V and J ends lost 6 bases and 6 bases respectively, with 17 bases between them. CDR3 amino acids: CASRTGSRGSGELFF. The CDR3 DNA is TGTGCCAGTAGAACCGGGTCCCGGGGGTCCGGGGAGCTGTTTTTT.

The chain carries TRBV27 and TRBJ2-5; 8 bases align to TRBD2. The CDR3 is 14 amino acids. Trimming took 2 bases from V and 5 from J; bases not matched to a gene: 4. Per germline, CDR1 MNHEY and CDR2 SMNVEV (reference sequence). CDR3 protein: CASSLMTGGETQYF. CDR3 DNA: TGTGCCAGCAGTTTAATGACGGGGGGGGAGACCCAGTACTTC.

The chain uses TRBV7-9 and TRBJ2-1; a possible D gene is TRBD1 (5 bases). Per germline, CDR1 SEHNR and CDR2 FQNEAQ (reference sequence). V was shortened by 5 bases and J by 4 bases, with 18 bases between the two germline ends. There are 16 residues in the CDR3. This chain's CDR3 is CASSLGEFRGYNEQFF. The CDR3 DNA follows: TGTGCCAGCAGCCTAGGGGAATTTAGGGGTTACAATGAGCAGTTCTTC.

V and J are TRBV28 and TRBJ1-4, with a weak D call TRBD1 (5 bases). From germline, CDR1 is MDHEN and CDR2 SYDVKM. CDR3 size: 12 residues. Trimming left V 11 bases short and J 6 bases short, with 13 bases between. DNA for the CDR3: TGTGCCGTGGGACGGCGGGATGAAAAACTGTTTTTT. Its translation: CAVGRRDEKLFF.